Listed here are 20 T cell receptor beta chains from one sample, sequenced in a study of blood T cell repertoires in COVID-19. Using immunoSEQ multiplex PCR, the repertoire was profiled, and TCRdb retains in-frame clones only, with some absent. This table has fewer than 95,000 clones, roughly 87% appearing once. Specimen: peripheral blood. The receptors derive from a middle-aged man with acute or convalescent COVID-19.

This rearrangement joins TRBV1 to TRBJ1-1. TRBV1 is a known pseudogene. The CDR3 length is 16 residues. DNA for the CDR3: TGCACCAGCAGCCAATACCACGTCCAAGGAGGCACTGAAGCTTTCTTT. Translation gives CTSSQYHVQGGTEAFF.

This clone was counted only a few times. The chain couples TRBV28 to TRBJ2-7, with TRBD1 identical over 7 bases. Losses at the gene ends were 5 bases for V and 2 bases for J; bases not matched to a gene: 6. Germline CDR1 reads MDHEN; CDR2 reads SYDVKM. CDR3 length: 14 residues. The CDR3 DNA is TGTGCCAGCAGTCCACCCGGGACAGCCTACGAGCAGTACGTC. Protein: CASSPPGTAYEQYV.

This chain links TRBV29-1 with TRBJ1-3; no definite D call. The V gene's germline CDR1 is SQVTM and CDR2 ANQGSEA. The CDR3 loop spans 14 amino acids. Trimming took 7 bases from V and 0 from J, leaving 13 bases between them. The CDR3 reads CSAIEGNSGNTIYF. The DNA for the CDR3 is TGCAGCGCCATTGAGGGAAACTCTGGAAACACCATATATTTT.

This clone was recorded at least ten times. This chain joins TRBV5-1 and TRBJ2-2, with TRBD1 identical over 10 bases. The CDR3 has 16 amino acids. V lost 4 bases to trimming and J lost 5 bases; unmatched junction nucleotides: 8. Germline V gene lookup returns CDR1 SGHRS and CDR2 YFSETQ. CDR3 residues: CASSMGQGMSTGELFF. The DNA for the CDR3 is TGCGCCAGCAGCATGGGACAGGGGATGTCAACCGGGGAGCTGTTTTTT.

V usage is TRBV6-1 and J usage is TRBJ1-2, with no clear D. V was trimmed by 2 bases and J by 7 bases, leaving 11 bases between them. The CDR3 is made up of 13 amino acids. Germline V gene data show CDR1 as MNHNS and CDR2 as SASEGT. The CDR3 coding sequence is TGTGCCAGCAGTGAAAGCGGGTCCGGTGGCTACACCTTC. It yields the protein CASSESGSGGYTF.

This clone was seen a single time. The rearrangement joins TRBV19 to TRBJ1-6, with D perhaps TRBD1 (5 bases). Germline-derived CDR1 and CDR2 are LNHDA and SQIVND (reference sequence). This CDR3 has 13 amino acids. Deletions cut 8 bases from V and 10 bases from J, with 15 bases between. This chain's CDR3 is CASQAQGGSPLHF. CDR3 nucleotide sequence: TGTGCCAGTCAGGCCCAGGGTGGGTCACCCCTCCACTTT.

This chain joins TRBV7-7 and TRBJ2-3, with 8 bases aligning to TRBD2. The V and J ends lost 1 base and 6 bases, in that order; junction bases with no gene match: 6. The CDR3 is 15 residues long. Germline V lookup: CDR1 SSHAT, CDR2 FNYEAQ (reference sequence). The CDR3 nucleotides are TGTGCCAGCAGCTTAGGCGGGGGGACCCACGATACGCAGTATTTT. As protein: CASSLGGGTHDTQYF.

The chain recombines TRBV3-1 (or the pseudogene TRBV3-2) with TRBJ1-2; D may be TRBD1 (5 bases). Germline values: CDR1 LGHDT, CDR2 YNNKEL (reference sequence). The CDR3 contains 17 residues. V gave up 0 bases and J gave up 2 bases, with 16 bases separating them. The CDR3 bases are TGTGCCAGCAGCCAAGATGACAGACGGAGCACCAACTATGGCTACACCTTC. The encoded protein is CASSQDDRRSTNYGYTF.

The rearrangement joins TRBV6-1 to TRBJ2-4; 8 bases fit TRBD2. J gave up 3 bases and V 1 base, and 8 bases lay outside the gene matches. From germline, CDR1 is MNHNS and CDR2 SASEGT. This CDR3 region has 17 residues. The CDR3 DNA sequence: TGTGCCAGCAGTGAAGTTCCGGGGGGGCCTCTCAAAAACATTCAGTACTTC. Residues: CASSEVPGGPLKNIQYF.

V gene TRBV18 combines with J gene TRBJ1-2, with a possible D match to TRBD1 (5 bases). Germline V lookup: CDR1 KGHSH, CDR2 LQKENI. The germline V and J ends were trimmed by 8 bases and 5 bases, with 27 bases remaining between them. The CDR3 extends over 17 amino acids. This CDR3 reads CASVRVEGRADLYGYTF. The CDR3, as DNA: TGTGCCAGCGTCAGAGTTGAAGGCAGGGCTGATCTTTATGGCTACACCTTC.

V gene TRBV9 combines with J gene TRBJ2-6; 7 nucleotides match TRBD1. In germline, CDR1 is SGDLS, CDR2 YYNGEE. The J segment lost 1 base and the V segment lost 1 base, leaving 5 bases of the junction unmatched. This CDR3 spans 17 amino acids. CDR3 in DNA: TGTGCCAGCAGCGTAACAGGGGCCCGATCTGGGGCCAACGTCCTGACTTTC. Encoded protein: CASSVTGARSGANVLTF.

The genes are TRBV27 and TRBJ1-5; 8 bases agree with TRBD1. The length of the CDR3 is 15 residues. V lost 8 bases, J lost 1 base, and 7 bases stayed unmatched. Germline assignment: CDR1 MNHEY and CDR2 SMNVEV (reference sequence). CDR3 DNA sequence: TGTGCCAGCCGATCGGACAGGGTAAGCAATCAGCCCCAGCATTTT. Its protein product is CASRSDRVSNQPQHF.

This clone was picked up one time. The gene calls are TRBV7-8 and TRBJ2-5; TRBD1 matches 10 bases. Trimming removed 4 bases from V and 5 bases from J; junction bases left unmatched: 10. CDR3 length: 16 amino acids. Germline lookup yields CDR1 SGHVS and CDR2 FQNEAQ. CDR3 loop: CASSSPRQGARETQYF. DNA for the CDR3: TGTGCCAGCAGCTCCCCACGACAGGGGGCGAGGGAGACCCAGTACTTC.

The V gene is TRBV7-2, the J gene TRBJ2-1; D unclear. Germline V lookup: CDR1 SGHTA, CDR2 FQGNSA. Trimming removed 2 bases from V and 15 bases from J, with 17 bases in between. The CDR3 runs 13 residues. The CDR3 bases are TGTGCCAGCAGCTTAAGTCGGAGCCAAATGGGGTTCTTC. It specifies CASSLSRSQMGFF.

The chain employs TRBV9 and TRBJ2-1, with 8 positions matching TRBD2. There are 16 residues in the CDR3. Per the germline V gene, CDR1 is SGDLS and CDR2 is YYNGEE. The V gene end was trimmed by 4 bases and the J gene end by 0 bases; junction bases not matched to a gene: 6. For the CDR3, the DNA is TGTGCCAGCAGCTTCAGAGCGGGGGCCTCCTACAATGAGCAGTTCTTC. This encodes CASSFRAGASYNEQFF.

The gene calls are TRBV5-1 and TRBJ2-1, with 8 bases identical to TRBD2. The CDR3 contains 15 residues. Germline V lookup: CDR1 SGHRS, CDR2 YFSETQ. V gave up 0 bases and J gave up 5 bases; unmatched junction bases: 4. Written as DNA, the CDR3 is TGCGCCAGCAGCTTGGTTAGCGGGGCCCACAATGAGCAGTTCTTC. Encoded protein: CASSLVSGAHNEQFF.

This clone was recorded only once. The chain recombines TRBV12-3 or TRBV12-4 with TRBJ2-1; D might be TRBD2 (5 bases). There are 11 residues in the CDR3. The germline V and J ends were trimmed by 5 bases and 7 bases, with 6 bases remaining between them. For the CDR3, the DNA is TGTGCCAGCAGTGAGGGAAATGAGCAGTTCTTC. Its protein product is CASSEGNEQFF.

The rearrangement links TRBV27 to TRBJ1-4; D call uncertain. From germline, CDR1 is MNHEY and CDR2 SMNVEV (reference sequence). This CDR3 is 13 amino acids long. Trimming left V 5 bases short and J 6 bases short, with 10 bases between. The CDR3 protein is CASSPDNYEKLFF. The DNA of the CDR3 is TGTGCCAGCAGTCCCGACAACTATGAAAAACTGTTTTTT.

The rearrangement links TRBV5-1 to TRBJ2-3, with D possibly being TRBD2 (7 bases). Trimming stripped 9 bases from V and 2 bases from J, with 16 bases between. The germline gives CDR1 SGHRS, CDR2 YFSETQ. The CDR3 has 14 amino acids. CDR3 protein: CATRGGGNTDTQYF. DNA for the CDR3: TGCGCCACCCGCGGGGGCGGGAACACAGATACGCAGTATTTT.

CDR3 DNA: TGTGCCAGCAGTTCACAGAATCAGCCCCAGCATTTT. It is translated as CASSSQNQPQHF. The chain carries TRBV6-5 and TRBJ1-5; no clear D gene. The CDR3 loop spans 12 amino acids. Trimming cost V 4 bases and J 4 bases, with 5 bases left between them. Looked up from germline, CDR1 is MNHEY and CDR2 is SVGAGI.